This T cell receptor beta chain was obtained from a study of vaccination effects on CD4 cells after COVID-19. Study context: Post-vaccine specimens arrived a median 72 days past the second dose.

With the ViraFEST assay, the study expanded antigen-specific CD4+ T cells using viral peptide pools, then sequenced them. Scientists isolated CD4+ T cells after an approximately 10-day culture period ended. The vaccine given was either BNT162b2 or mRNA-1273, in two doses. Vaccine recipients, nucleocapsid antibody negative, had no prior SARS-CoV-2 infection. Cultivation was performed at roughly 2 million PBMC per well with about 9.6 IU/ml IL-2 and roughly 9.3 ug/ml peptides added. Half of the medium was exchanged for IL-2 medium on both days 3 and 7. V shed 5 bases, J shed 2 bases, and the junction held 3 bases outside the gene matches. Germline V gene sequence: CDR1 MGHDK, CDR2 SYGVNS. There are 14 residues in the CDR3. In the case of this clone: What it binds is not known.

Sequencing used immunoSEQ multiplex PCR; TCRdb keeps in-frame clones, though not all of them. In the table there are about 66,000 clones, under 80% of which are singletons. This receptor was obtained from a human donor who received a COVID-19 vaccine. Sequenced material: CD4+ T cells from PBMCs cultured with HCoV-OC43 spike peptides, taken after COVID-19 vaccination. Described subset: HCoV-OC43 spike overlapping peptide pool stimulation. The chain couples TRBV25-1 to TRBJ2-5; TRBD1 matches at 9 bases. The CDR3 DNA reads as TGTGCCAGCAGTCGGACAGGGGTGCAAGAGACCCAGTACTTC. This sequence encodes CASSRTGVQETQYF.